This paragraph reports one T cell receptor (beta chain). The CDR3 runs 12 residues. Trimming shortened V by 5 bases and J by 6 bases, and 10 bases separated the two germline ends. CDR1 and CDR2 (germline): MNHNS, SASEGT. This specimen belongs to a study of T cell changes during pregnancy in multiple sclerosis. TCRdb's table, derived via immunoSEQ multiplex PCR, lists solely in-frame clones and lacks some. The sample has fewer than 50,000 clones, 92% seen once. The origin of this receptor is a female donor in good health, enrolled as a control in a pregnancy study. The sequenced sample was CD4+ T cells from peripheral blood mononuclear cells, obtained in the second trimester of pregnancy. The chain combines TRBV6-1 with TRBJ1-2; D remains unclear. In DNA form, the CDR3 reads TGTGCCAGCAGTCCCCGGTTTGATGGCTACACCTTC. Its protein product is CASSPRFDGYTF.